This T cell receptor delta chain was documented in a study of gamma-delta chains in newborns, infants, children. On the study more broadly: Microbial exposure reportedly drives polyclonal innate γδ T cell expansion after birth.

By sample fraction, this clone is medium-sized (0.01 to 0.1%). V was clipped by 0 bases and J by 3 bases; unmatched bases: 4. This CDR3 spans 16 amino acids. Germline loops: CDR1 GEAIGNYY, CDR2 EKD. TCRdb re-called the reads via CATT. The data contain more than 5,000 delta-chain clones, around 18% of them seen just once; the ten biggest clones take up approximately 4.8%. The sequence came from a child who was a newborn, infant or young child, either healthy, febrile or measles-vaccinated (not recorded which). V and J are TRDV2 and TRDJ1, with 12 bases aligning to TRDD3. Sequenced sample: blood. The CDR3 DNA reads TGTGCCTGTGACACCCTTACTGGGGGATACCCCGATAAACTCATCTTT. Its protein product is CACDTLTGGYPDKLIF.